This T cell receptor (beta chain) emerged from a study of cytomegalovirus exposure and HLA in healthy donors. Study-level results: When a later analysis compared HLA-associated TCR beta chains with equally common others, the HLA-associated chains turned out to be more clonally expanded and to have lower generation probabilities. Later on, an analysis showed TCR association rates differing by HLA locus, with DRB1 the most and HLA-C the fewest.

The CDR3 runs to 16 residues. The V and J ends lost 4 bases and 4 bases, in that order; junction bases with no gene match: 11. The germline V gene encodes CDR1 MRHNA and CDR2 SNTAGT. On this clone itself: Its antigen is currently unknown.

Primers for the PCR totalled 60 Vbeta and 13 Jbeta. Generated by immunoSEQ multiplex PCR, the TCRdb table keeps only in-frame clones and is missing some. The sample holds about 99,000 clones, over 75% seen once. The sample comprised PBMCs. The clonotype was recovered from a man aged 60 to 75 in good health and CMV-seropositive. The rearrangement joins TRBV6-4 to TRBJ1-1; 8 positions agree with TRBD1. The CDR3 DNA is TGTGCCAGCAGTGTTAAACCGGGACAGGTGACCACTGAAGCTTTCTTT. Translated: CASSVKPGQVTTEAFF.